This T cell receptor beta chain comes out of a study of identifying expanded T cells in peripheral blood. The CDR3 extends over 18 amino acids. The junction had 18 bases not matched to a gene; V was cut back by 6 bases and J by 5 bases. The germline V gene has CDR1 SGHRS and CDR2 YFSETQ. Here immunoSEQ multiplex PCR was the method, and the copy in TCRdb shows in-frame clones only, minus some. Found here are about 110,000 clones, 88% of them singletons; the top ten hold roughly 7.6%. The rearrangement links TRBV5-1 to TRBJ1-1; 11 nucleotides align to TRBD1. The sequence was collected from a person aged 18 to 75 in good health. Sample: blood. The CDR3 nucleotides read TGCGCCAGCACCCTTTCACCCGCCGGACAGGGGGCGGTTACTGAAGCTTTCTTT. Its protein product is CASTLSPAGQGAVTEAFF. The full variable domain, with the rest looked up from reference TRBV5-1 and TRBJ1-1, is KAGVTQTPRYLIKTRGQQVTLSCSPISGHRSVSWYQQTPGQGLQFLFEYFSETQRNKGNFPGRFSGRQFSNSRSEMNVSTLELGDSALYLCASTLSPAGQGAVTEAFFGQGTRLTVV.